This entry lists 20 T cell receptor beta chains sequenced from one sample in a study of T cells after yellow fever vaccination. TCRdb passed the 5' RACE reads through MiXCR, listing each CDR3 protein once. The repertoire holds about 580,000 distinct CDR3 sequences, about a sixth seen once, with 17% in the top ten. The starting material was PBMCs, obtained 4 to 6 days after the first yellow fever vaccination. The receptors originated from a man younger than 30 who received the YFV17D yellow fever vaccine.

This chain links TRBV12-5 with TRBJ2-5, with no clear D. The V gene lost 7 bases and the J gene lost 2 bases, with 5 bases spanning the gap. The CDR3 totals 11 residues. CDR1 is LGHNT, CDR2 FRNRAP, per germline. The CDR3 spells CASALQETQYF. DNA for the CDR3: TGTGCTAGTGCCCTACAAGAGACCCAGTACTTC.

This chain's CDR3 is CASSPPSQYGEQYF. The CDR3 DNA reads as TGTGCCAGCTCACCACCTAGTCAGTATGGGGAGCAGTACTTC. The chain has TRBV18 and TRBJ2-7; no reliable D call. V lost 0 bases and J 7 bases, leaving 13 bases between the germline ends. CDR1 and CDR2 from the germline V gene are KGHSH and LQKENI. This CDR3 contains 14 residues.

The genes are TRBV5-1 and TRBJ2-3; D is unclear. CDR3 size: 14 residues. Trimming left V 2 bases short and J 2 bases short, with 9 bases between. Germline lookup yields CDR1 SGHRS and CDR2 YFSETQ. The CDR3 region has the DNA TGCGCCAGCAGCTTTACGCCCAACACAGATACGCAGTATTTT. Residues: CASSFTPNTDTQYF.

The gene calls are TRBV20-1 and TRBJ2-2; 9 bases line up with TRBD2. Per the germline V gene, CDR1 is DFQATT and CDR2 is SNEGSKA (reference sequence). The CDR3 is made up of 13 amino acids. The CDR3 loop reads CMSERGESGELFF. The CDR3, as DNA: TGCATGTCGGAGCGGGGGGAAAGCGGGGAGCTGTTTTTT.

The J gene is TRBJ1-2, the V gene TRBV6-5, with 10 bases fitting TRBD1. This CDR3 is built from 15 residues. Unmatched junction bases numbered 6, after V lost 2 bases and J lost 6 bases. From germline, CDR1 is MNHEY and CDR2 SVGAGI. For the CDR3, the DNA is TGTGCCAGCAGTTACCTATGGGGACAGGGGAATGGCTACACCTTC. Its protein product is CASSYLWGQGNGYTF.

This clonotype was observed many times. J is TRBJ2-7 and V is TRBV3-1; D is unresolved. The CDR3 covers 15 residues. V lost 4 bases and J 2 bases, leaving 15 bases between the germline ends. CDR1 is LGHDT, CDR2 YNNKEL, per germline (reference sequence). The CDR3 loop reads CASSLKLIQPYEQYF. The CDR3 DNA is TGTGCCAGCAGCCTTAAATTAATTCAGCCCTACGAGCAGTACTTC.

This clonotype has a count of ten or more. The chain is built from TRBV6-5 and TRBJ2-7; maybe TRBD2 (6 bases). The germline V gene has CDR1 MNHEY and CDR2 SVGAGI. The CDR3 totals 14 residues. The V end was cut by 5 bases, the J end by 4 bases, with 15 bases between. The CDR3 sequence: CASSHRAAGYEQYV. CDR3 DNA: TGTGCCAGCAGTCACCGGGCGGCGGGGTACGAGCAGTACGTC.

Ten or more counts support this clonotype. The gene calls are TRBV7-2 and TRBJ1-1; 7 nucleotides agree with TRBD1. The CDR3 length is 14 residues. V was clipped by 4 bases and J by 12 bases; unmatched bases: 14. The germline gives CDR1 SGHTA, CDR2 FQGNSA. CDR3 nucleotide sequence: TGTGCCAGCAGCTCGCAGGGGGGATCAGGAGCGACTTTCTTT. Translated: CASSSQGGSGATFF.

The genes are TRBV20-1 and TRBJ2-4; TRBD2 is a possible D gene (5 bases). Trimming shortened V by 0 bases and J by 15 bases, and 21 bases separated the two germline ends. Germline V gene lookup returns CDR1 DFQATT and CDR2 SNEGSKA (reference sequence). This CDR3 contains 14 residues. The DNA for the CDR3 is TGCAGTGCTAGAGATCGATTGGGAATTAGCGAGCGGTACTTC. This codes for CSARDRLGISERYF.

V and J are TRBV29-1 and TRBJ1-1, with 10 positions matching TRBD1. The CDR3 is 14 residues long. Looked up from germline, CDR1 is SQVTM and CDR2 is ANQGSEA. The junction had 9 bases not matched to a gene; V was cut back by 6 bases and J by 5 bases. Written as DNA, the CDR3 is TGCAGCGTCCACTCCGGGACAGGGGTGACTGAAGCTTTCTTT. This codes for CSVHSGTGVTEAFF.

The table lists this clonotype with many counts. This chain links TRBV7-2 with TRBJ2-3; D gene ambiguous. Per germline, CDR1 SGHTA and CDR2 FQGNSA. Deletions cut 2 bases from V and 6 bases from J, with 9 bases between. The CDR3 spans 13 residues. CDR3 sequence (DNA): TGTGCCAGCAGCTTAAGGGTTTCGGATACGCAGTATTTT. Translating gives CASSLRVSDTQYF.

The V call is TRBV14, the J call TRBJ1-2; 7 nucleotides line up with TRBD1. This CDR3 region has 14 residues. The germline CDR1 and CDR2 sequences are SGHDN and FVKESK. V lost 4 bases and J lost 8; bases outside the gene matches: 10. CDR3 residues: CASSPWDSLGGYTF. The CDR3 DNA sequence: TGTGCCAGCAGCCCCTGGGACAGCCTAGGGGGCTACACCTTC.

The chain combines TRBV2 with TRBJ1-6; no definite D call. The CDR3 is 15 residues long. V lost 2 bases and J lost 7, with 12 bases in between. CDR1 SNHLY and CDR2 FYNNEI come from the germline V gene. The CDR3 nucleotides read TGTGCCAGCAGTGAAAGTCGGGTCCAAAATTCACCCCTCCACTTT. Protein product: CASSESRVQNSPLHF.

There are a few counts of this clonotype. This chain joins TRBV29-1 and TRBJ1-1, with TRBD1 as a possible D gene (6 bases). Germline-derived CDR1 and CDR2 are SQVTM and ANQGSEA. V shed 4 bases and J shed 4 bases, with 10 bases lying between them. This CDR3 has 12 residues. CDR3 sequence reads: CSVGQAPTEAFF. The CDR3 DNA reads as TGCAGCGTTGGACAGGCCCCCACTGAAGCTTTCTTT.

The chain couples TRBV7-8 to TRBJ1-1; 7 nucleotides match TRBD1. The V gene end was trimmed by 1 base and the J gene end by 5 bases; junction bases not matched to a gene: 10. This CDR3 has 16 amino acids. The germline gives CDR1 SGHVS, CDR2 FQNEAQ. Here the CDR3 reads CASSLETGWSVTEAFF. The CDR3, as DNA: TGTGCCAGCAGCTTAGAGACAGGGTGGTCGGTGACTGAAGCTTTCTTT.

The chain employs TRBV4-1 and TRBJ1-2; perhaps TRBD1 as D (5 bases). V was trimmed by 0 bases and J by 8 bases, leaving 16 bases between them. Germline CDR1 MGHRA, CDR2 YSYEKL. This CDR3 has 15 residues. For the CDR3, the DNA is TGCGCCAGCAGCCAAGATCACGGGGGAGGTAACGGCTACACCTTC. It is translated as CASSQDHGGGNGYTF.

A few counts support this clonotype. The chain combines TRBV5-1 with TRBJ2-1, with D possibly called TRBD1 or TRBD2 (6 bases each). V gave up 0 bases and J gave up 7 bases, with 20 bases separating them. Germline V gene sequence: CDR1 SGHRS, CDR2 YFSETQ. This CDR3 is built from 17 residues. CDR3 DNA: TGCGCCAGCAGCTTGGCAAGGGGGACTCCGACCCGAAATGAGCAGTTCTTC. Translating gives CASSLARGTPTRNEQFF.

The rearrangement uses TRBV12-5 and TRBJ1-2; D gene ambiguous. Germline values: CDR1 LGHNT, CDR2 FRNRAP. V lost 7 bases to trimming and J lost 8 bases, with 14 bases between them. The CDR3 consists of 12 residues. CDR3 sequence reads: CASAREFRGYTF. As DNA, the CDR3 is TGTGCTAGTGCAAGGGAGTTTCGGGGCTACACCTTC.

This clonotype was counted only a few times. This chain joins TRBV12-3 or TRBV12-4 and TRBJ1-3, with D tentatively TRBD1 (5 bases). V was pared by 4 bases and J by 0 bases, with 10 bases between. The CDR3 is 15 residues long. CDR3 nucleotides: TGTGCCAGCAGTTCAGCGACAGCCTCTGGAAACACCATATATTTT. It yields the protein CASSSATASGNTIYF.

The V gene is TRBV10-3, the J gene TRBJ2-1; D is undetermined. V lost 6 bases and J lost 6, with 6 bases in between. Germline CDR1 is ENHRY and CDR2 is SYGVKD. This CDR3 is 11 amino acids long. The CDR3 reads CAIRGSNEQFF. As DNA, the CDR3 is TGTGCCATCAGGGGGTCCAATGAGCAGTTCTTC.